The 11 T cell receptor beta chains presented below share a single source sample, sequenced in a study of OX40 agonist ivuxolimab in advanced cancers. Using immunoSEQ multiplex PCR, the repertoire was profiled, and TCRdb retains in-frame clones only, with some absent. The sample carries tens of thousands of clones, 80% to 90% recorded once. The sample consisted of CD4+ or CD8+ T cells sorted from blood, taken in a trial of the OX40 agonist ivuxolimab. Every receptor here comes from an adult with an advanced solid tumor such as melanoma, head and neck, liver or kidney cancer.

This chain links TRBV19 with TRBJ2-1; TRBD2 aligns across 8 bases. Germline CDR1 and CDR2: LNHDA and SQIVND (reference sequence). The ends lost 3 bases at V and 3 bases at J; junction bases unmatched: 4. The CDR3 consists of 15 residues. CDR3 amino acids: CASSIVSGIYNEQFF. The CDR3 DNA reads TGTGCCAGTAGTATTGTTAGCGGGATCTACAATGAGCAGTTCTTC.

The CDR3 bases are TGTGCCAGCAGTTTGGGGGATAACTATGGCTACACCTTC. It encodes CASSLGDNYGYTF. The chain recombines TRBV27 with TRBJ1-2, with D possibly TRBD1 on 5 matching bases. Germline assignment: CDR1 MNHEY and CDR2 SMNVEV (reference sequence). V was clipped by 3 bases and J by 1 base, with 6 bases between them. The CDR3 consists of 13 residues.

V gene TRBV2 combines with J gene TRBJ1-3, with D maybe TRBD1 (5 bases). V was cut by 6 bases and J by 2 bases, with 8 bases left in between. Germline V gene sequence: CDR1 SNHLY, CDR2 FYNNEI. The CDR3 is made up of 13 amino acids. In DNA, the CDR3 is TGTGCCAGCAGAGCAGGGACTGGAAACACCATATATTTT. Amino acids: CASRAGTGNTIYF. Full variable domain (remainder filled in from reference TRBV2 and TRBJ1-3): EPEVTQTPSHQVTQMGQEVILRCVPISNHLYFYWYRQILGQKVEFLVSFYNNEISEKSEIFDDQFSVERPDGSNFTLKIRSTKLEDSAMYFCASRAGTGNTIYFGEGSWLTVV.

This clone has only a few counts. The chain joins TRBV10-2 to TRBJ1-1; D is unresolved. This CDR3 contains 15 residues. The germline V and J ends were trimmed by 2 bases and 3 bases, with 13 bases remaining between them. In germline, CDR1 is WSHSY, CDR2 SAAADI. As DNA, the CDR3 is TGCGCCAGCAGTGAGGGGGTGGTTGGGGACACTGAAGCTTTCTTT. Translated: CASSEGVVGDTEAFF.

V is TRBV18 and J is TRBJ2-5, with no clear D. Trimming removed 3 bases from V and 3 bases from J, with 8 bases in between. There are 13 residues in the CDR3. Germline V gene lookup returns CDR1 KGHSH and CDR2 LQKENI. The CDR3 protein is CASSPPLEETQYF. DNA for the CDR3: TGTGCCAGCTCACCCCCCCTTGAAGAGACCCAGTACTTC.

The gene calls are TRBV2 and TRBJ2-5; 8 bases are shared with TRBD1. Per the germline V gene, CDR1 is SNHLY and CDR2 is FYNNEI. Trimming cost V 6 bases and J 3 bases; bases outside gene matches: 3. The CDR3 has 13 amino acids. CDR3 in DNA: TGTGCCAGCAGCGGGACAGGCGAAGAGACCCAGTACTTC. The encoded protein is CASSGTGEETQYF.

This clone was counted between two and nine times. The J gene is TRBJ1-5, the V gene TRBV6-6; 7 bases are a match to TRBD1. The V and J ends lost 4 bases and 1 base, in that order; junction bases with no gene match: 4. Germline V gene lookup returns CDR1 MNHNY and CDR2 SVGAGI (reference sequence). The CDR3 length is 15 residues. The CDR3 region is CASSFTQGSNQPQHF. The CDR3 DNA reads as TGTGCCAGCAGTTTTACACAGGGGAGCAATCAGCCCCAGCATTTT.

This clone was detected only once. The chain uses TRBV2 and TRBJ2-7, with D possibly being TRBD2 (5 bases). The CDR3 is made up of 10 amino acids. Germline CDR1 and CDR2: SNHLY and FYNNEI. The V end was cut by 0 bases, the J end by 13 bases, with 7 bases between. The chain's CDR3 is CASSEAGLYF. CDR3 DNA: TGTGCCAGCAGTGAAGCTGGACTCTACTTC.

The chain carries TRBV5-1 and TRBJ2-3; no clear D. Germline lookup yields CDR1 SGHRS and CDR2 YFSETQ. The V gene lost 3 bases and the J gene lost 6 bases, with 11 bases spanning the gap. The CDR3 loop spans 13 amino acids. This CDR3 reads CASSSSPVDTQYF. CDR3 coding DNA: TGCGCCAGCAGCTCGTCCCCGGTCGATACGCAGTATTTT.

The sample holds one count of this clone. The chain employs TRBV19 and TRBJ2-4, with TRBD1 matching over 7 bases. The J segment lost 6 bases and the V segment lost 10 bases, leaving 12 bases of the junction unmatched. Germline values: CDR1 LNHDA, CDR2 SQIVND (reference sequence). The CDR3 is 14 residues long. The CDR3 sequence: CATKTGNEGNIQYF. The CDR3 DNA follows: TGTGCCACCAAGACAGGGAACGAGGGAAACATTCAGTACTTC.

This clone has more than one count but fewer than ten. This sample also contains other DNA sequences that code for the same CDR3. The V and J genes are TRBV6-5 and TRBJ2-5; perhaps TRBD1 as D (5 bases). Germline V gene sequence: CDR1 MNHEY, CDR2 SVGAGI. V was cut by 0 bases and J by 4 bases, with 12 bases left in between. This CDR3 has 15 amino acids. The CDR3 DNA reads TGTGCCAGCAGTTACTCCCGGGCAGGGTCAGAGACCCAGTACTTC. Protein: CASSYSRAGSETQYF.